The rows below give T cell receptor beta chains drawn from one sample of a study of cytomegalovirus exposure and HLA in healthy donors. The protocol was immunoSEQ multiplex PCR, while the TCRdb copy is restricted to in-frame clones and leaves out a portion. This sample's table has 95,000 to 150,000 clones. Sequencing was done on a sample of PBMCs. The source is a man aged 35-49 years in good health and CMV-seronegative. Both conserved end residues are part of each CDR3.

CDR3aa	v_gene	j_gene
CAWSDRGRHTGELFF	TRBV30	TRBJ2-2
CASSEDGGNQPQHF	TRBV11-3	TRBJ1-5
CASSELAGNTGELFF	TRBV6-1	TRBJ2-2
CASSSADRVNEQYF	TRBV6-6	TRBJ2-7
CASSLEPAGRDTQYF	TRBV5-1	TRBJ2-3
CASSYRQGTKNIQYF	TRBV7-2	TRBJ2-4
CASSPLVPGTGKQSGNTIYF	TRBV18	TRBJ1-3
CASSSTGAVVTGTEAFF	TRBV27	TRBJ1-1
CASIARDRASYEQYF	TRBV6-1	TRBJ2-7
CASSWDYLTGELFF	TRBV11-2	TRBJ2-2
CASSMNSLLTGELFF	TRBV19	TRBJ2-2
CASSNSYEQYF	TRBV7-8	NA
CASSGDTQGNTIYF	TRBV5-4	TRBJ1-3
CASSLRQGQPYEQYF	TRBV11-2	TRBJ2-7
CTSSLVDQLTSGRYNLYNEQFF	TRBV1	TRBJ2-1
CASSLVTSGSNEQFF	TRBV5-1	TRBJ2-1
CASGSIAMPFF	TRBV19	TRBJ1-4
CASSITGQGGRQPQHF	TRBV19	TRBJ1-5
CASSLLSRGPMNTEAFF	TRBV7-8	TRBJ1-1
CASAPQAGEYTGELFF	TRBV9	TRBJ2-2
CASAETQYF	TRBV6-6	TRBJ2-5
CASTPISGTVREQYF	TRBV2	TRBJ2-7
CAWSGRSRDTEAFF	TRBV30	TRBJ1-1
CASSWTSVTYEQYF	TRBV5-1	TRBJ2-7
CASSVRGTQYF	TRBV7-2	TRBJ2-5
CASSLAGDRSYNEQFF	TRBV4-3	TRBJ2-1
CASTRGPVAFF	TRBV7-2	TRBJ1-1
CATSRAKSDTQYF	TRBV15	TRBJ2-3
CASSDAFSGYIQYF	TRBV6-1	TRBJ2-4
CASSPGLAGVHEQYF	TRBV2	TRBJ2-7
CASSLEAGPTDTQYF	TRBV5-1	TRBJ2-3
CASSLTSGRKGDYNEQFF	TRBV5-1	TRBJ2-1
CASSFSDLPTDTQYF	TRBV27	TRBJ2-3
CASSETGGLAYEQYF	TRBV6-1	TRBJ2-7
CASSALGAHYGYTF	TRBV7-9	TRBJ1-2
CASSITLAYTDTQYF	TRBV27	TRBJ2-3
CASSLGIDRLAPGELFF	TRBV5-6	TRBJ2-2